This T cell receptor (beta chain) is from a study of cytomegalovirus exposure and HLA in healthy donors. Study results and limitations: A later analysis reportedly identified an Asian-associated ancestry cluster as carrying fewer N-insertions than the roughly 670-donor mean. In a later analysis, TCR beta V- and J-gene trimming was associated with a missense DCLRE1C variant. TCR beta chains numbering more than 150 were designated cytomegalovirus-associated.

This clone was seen a handful of times. Its matching antigen is unknown. It was with 60 Vbeta and 13 Jbeta primers that the PCR ran. Sequencing used immunoSEQ multiplex PCR; TCRdb keeps in-frame clones, though not all of them. The profile covers 130,000 to 150,000 clones, with 78% appearing a single time and 2% to 3% taken by the ten largest. This CDR3 spans 13 amino acids. V was cut by 3 bases and J by 2 bases, with 7 bases left in between. CDR1 LNHDA and CDR2 SQIVND come from the germline V gene (reference sequence). The clonotype comes from a woman aged 18-29 years in good health and CMV-seropositive. The specimen sequenced was PBMCs. This chain links TRBV19 with TRBJ2-5; D remains ambiguous. The CDR3 sequence: CASSIPPQETQYF. The CDR3 coding sequence is TGTGCCAGTAGTATTCCTCCGCAAGAGACCCAGTACTTC.